This TCR beta chain was identified in a study of T cell clonality in common variable immunodeficiency. Study conclusions and caveats: Fewer TCRbeta clones were shared among CVID subjects than controls. Reportedly, TCR beta sequences from common variable immunodeficiency showed fewer deletions and N-nucleotide insertions.

The table lists this clone with many counts. Its antigen is undetermined. The CDR3 end lies 3 residues beyond the end of the read and is filled in from the germline J gene. Here immunoSEQ multiplex PCR was the method, and the copy in TCRdb shows in-frame clones only, minus some. This sample comprises roughly 70,000 clones, none seen once only. Germline CDR1 reads LNHDA; CDR2 reads SQIVND (reference sequence). There are 14 residues in the CDR3. The ends were cut back, 3 bases at V and 7 bases at J, with 15 bases in the middle. The specimen was peripheral blood mononuclear cells. The source of this sequence is a person aged 18-69 years in good health. V gene TRBV19 combines with J gene TRBJ1-2, with D unresolved. The CDR3 sequence: CASSIPSAVGGYTF. CDR3 bases read: TGTGCCAGTAGTATCCCGTCCGCGGTTGGTGGC.